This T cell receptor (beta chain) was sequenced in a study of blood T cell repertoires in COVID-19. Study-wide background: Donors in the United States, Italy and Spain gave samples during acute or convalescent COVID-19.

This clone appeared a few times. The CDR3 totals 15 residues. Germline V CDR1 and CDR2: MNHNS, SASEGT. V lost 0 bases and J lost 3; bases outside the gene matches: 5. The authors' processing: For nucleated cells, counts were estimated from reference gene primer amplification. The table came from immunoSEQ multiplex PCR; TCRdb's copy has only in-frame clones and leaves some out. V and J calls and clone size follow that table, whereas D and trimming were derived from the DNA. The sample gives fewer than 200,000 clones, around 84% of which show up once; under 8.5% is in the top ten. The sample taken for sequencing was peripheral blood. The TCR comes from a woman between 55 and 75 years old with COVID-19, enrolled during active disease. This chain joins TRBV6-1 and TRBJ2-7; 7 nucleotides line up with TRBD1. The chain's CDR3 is CASSEANPGGYEQYF. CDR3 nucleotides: TGTGCCAGCAGTGAAGCGAACCCAGGGGGCTACGAGCAGTACTTC.